The rows below give T cell receptor beta chains drawn from one sample of a study of blood T cell repertoires in COVID-19. Repertoires were generated with immunoSEQ multiplex PCR, while TCRdb's copy carries only in-frame clones and drops some. The sample lists over 95,000 clones; roughly 91% were seen once. The specimen was peripheral blood. These receptors were collected from a human donor with acute or convalescent COVID-19. The donor label of this sample is uncertain. The CDR3 runs from the conserved cysteine through the conserved F or W.

TRBJ1-2,TRBV4-1,CASSQPSSIVVRGGYTF
TRBJ1-3,TRBV28,CASSLVARTSSGNTIYF
TRBJ2-2,TRBV21-1,CASSFRTSGDTGELFF
TRBJ2-7,TRBV5-1,CASSPAVPSYEQYF
TRBJ1-6,TRBV5-3,CAKPGQSNSPLHF
TRBJ2-7,TRBV28,CATKQGDYEQYF
TRBJ2-2,TRBV10-2,CASRVAGGGTGELFF
TRBJ2-7,TRBV3-1/TRBV3-2,CASSHLGGVYEQYF
TRBJ1-2,TRBV3-1/TRBV3-2,CASSQARVGGYTF
TRBJ1-5,TRBV10-3,CAISETKLDRVINQPQHF
TRBJ2-2,TRBV14,CASSQGPPRTELFF
TRBJ2-2,TRBV19,CASNTEREQLGELFF
TRBJ2-1,TRBV7-2,CASSLVSGGEQFF
TRBJ2-2,TRBV7-9,CASSWASGDTGELFF
TRBJ1-6,TRBV14,CASSYEDSFNSPLHF
TRBJ1-2,TRBV21-1,CAGKRRDKKNYGYTF
TRBJ2-7,TRBV13,CASRNLGQTYEQYF
TRBJ1-4,TRBV7-9,CASSLEGINEKLFF
TRBJ2-1,TRBV4-1,CASSQDTGGGYDEQFF
TRBJ2-2,TRBV5-1,CASSRGTSNTGELFF
TRBJ1-1,TRBV6-5,CASSYATQGSEAFF
TRBJ1-1,TRBV18,CASSPSGGRQGTEAFF
TRBJ2-5,TRBV2,CASSRGQGVWETQYF
TRBJ1-4,TRBV6-2/TRBV6-3,CASSYSRDSVQLFF
TRBJ1-2,TRBV28,CASSPTGGDYGYTF
TRBJ2-7,TRBV5-5,CASSLLRGYEQYF